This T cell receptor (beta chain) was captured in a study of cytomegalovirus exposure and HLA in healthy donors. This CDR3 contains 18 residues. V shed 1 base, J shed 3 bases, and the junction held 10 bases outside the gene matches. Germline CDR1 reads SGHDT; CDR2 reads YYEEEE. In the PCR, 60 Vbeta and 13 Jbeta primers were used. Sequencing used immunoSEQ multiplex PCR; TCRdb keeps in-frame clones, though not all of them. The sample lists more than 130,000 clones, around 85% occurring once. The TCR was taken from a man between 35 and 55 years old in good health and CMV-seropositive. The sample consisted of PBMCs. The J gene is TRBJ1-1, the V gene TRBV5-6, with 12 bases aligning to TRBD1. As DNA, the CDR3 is TGTGCCAGCAGCTTGTACGGGACAGGGGGCGGTTGGGACACTGAAGCTTTCTTT. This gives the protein CASSLYGTGGGWDTEAFF.